This T cell receptor (beta chain) came from a study of T cell repertoires in cytomegalovirus infection. Study at large: The authors relied on CMV epitopes, both recently identified HLA-C-restricted and well-studied HLA-B-restricted. An indication of both CMV infection and matching HLA type came from public TCR beta signatures.

This CDR3 has 13 amino acids. Losses at the gene ends were 5 bases for V and 6 bases for J; bases not matched to a gene: 3. One entry per CDR3 protein results from TCRdb running MiXCR on the reads. The table includes 200,000 or so distinct CDR3 sequences, 35% to 40% detected once. The table lists this clonotype with a few counts. Its antigen remains unidentified. Whole-study results and caveats: People with CMV and the relevant HLA were identified by cumulative public TCR beta family frequency. CMV-specific TCR beta clonotypes restricted by HLA-C dominated the ex vivo response.

The rearrangement links TRBV12-3 or TRBV12-4 to TRBJ1-5, with TRBD1 matching over 8 bases. The TCR sequence derives from a human donor in good health (CMV status not recorded). Some clones in this sample may be carry-over from other donors' samples. The sequences come from CD8+ T cells from cultured PBMCs, collected from culture after CMV antigen stimulation. The CDR3 here is CASSQGASQPQHF. CDR3 nucleotides: TGTGCCAGCAGTCAGGGGGCGAGTCAGCCCCAGCATTTT.